These 24 T cell receptor beta chains came from one sample sequenced in a study of STAT5B mutations in CD4+ large granular lymphocyte leukemia. Using immunoSEQ multiplex PCR, the repertoire was profiled, and TCRdb retains in-frame clones only, with some absent. The table shows around 30,000 clones, with roughly 77% occurring only once. Sequenced material: CD4+ T cells from blood buffy coats. The receptors derive from a human donor in good health.

CDR3 DNA sequence: TGTGCCAGCAGCTTAGCGAGGGGGGGTCAGCCCCAGCATTTT. Its protein is CASSLARGGQPQHF. This rearrangement joins TRBV7-2 to TRBJ1-5; possibly TRBD1 for D (6 bases). V shed 0 bases and J shed 6 bases, with 9 bases lying between them. The germline CDR1 and CDR2 sequences are SGHTA and FQGNSA. This CDR3 spans 14 amino acids.

V gene TRBV29-1 combines with J gene TRBJ1-5, with a possible D match to TRBD1 (6 bases). From germline, CDR1 is SQVTM and CDR2 ANQGSEA. The V gene lost 6 bases and the J gene lost 9 bases, with 18 bases spanning the gap. This CDR3 region has 13 residues. CDR3 residues: CSVGEGGMGPQHF. The CDR3 coding sequence is TGCAGCGTGGGCGAGGGGGGTATGGGGCCCCAGCATTTT. The variable domain in full, with the rest retrieved from reference TRBV29-1 and TRBJ1-5, is SAVISQKPSRDICQRGTSLTIQCQVDSQVTMMFWYRQQPGQSLTLIATANQGSEATYESGFVIDKFPISRPNLTFSTLTVSNMSPEDSSIYLCSVGEGGMGPQHFGDGTRLSIL.

This clone was seen a single time. The chain combines TRBV9 with TRBJ2-5; the D is unclear. Deletions cut 3 bases from V and 0 bases from J, with 12 bases between. There are 15 residues in the CDR3. Germline assignment: CDR1 SGDLS and CDR2 YYNGEE. This CDR3 is CASSELSPYQETQYF. The CDR3 DNA sequence: TGTGCCAGCAGCGAACTTAGCCCGTACCAAGAGACCCAGTACTTC.

The rearrangement links TRBV10-2 to TRBJ1-1, with D hard to call. CDR3 size: 14 residues. Germline values: CDR1 WSHSY, CDR2 SAAADI. The V end lost 2 bases, the J end lost 5 bases, and 12 bases lay between the germline ends. CDR3 protein: CASSETNGKTEAFF. CDR3 DNA sequence: TGCGCCAGCAGTGAGACCAACGGGAAGACTGAAGCTTTCTTT.

This clone was counted between two and nine times. This rearrangement joins TRBV7-2 to TRBJ1-2, with D possibly TRBD1 on 5 matching bases. CDR3 length equals 12 residues. Germline CDR1 SGHTA, CDR2 FQGNSA. Trimming stripped 5 bases from V and 7 bases from J, with 11 bases between. The CDR3 loop is CASSQPGLGYTF. CDR3 DNA: TGTGCCAGCAGCCAACCGGGGCTTGGCTACACCTTC.

The chain joins TRBV7-9 to TRBJ2-5; perhaps D is TRBD1 or TRBD2 (6 bases each). Germline V CDR1 and CDR2: SEHNR, FQNEAQ (reference sequence). V shed 6 bases and J shed 7 bases, with 12 bases lying between them. The CDR3 sequence is 12 residues long. In DNA, the CDR3 is TGTGCCAGCAGTTCAGGGGAGGCGACCCAGTACTTC. This codes for CASSSGEATQYF.

The chain has TRBV5-5 and TRBJ1-5; a weak D match, TRBD1 (5 bases). V lost 1 base, J lost 4 bases, and 12 bases lay in between. Per the germline V gene, CDR1 is SGHKS and CDR2 is YYEKEE (reference sequence). The CDR3 spans 15 residues. DNA of the CDR3: TGTGCCAGCAGCTTGAGTGACAGCAGAAATCAGCCCCAGCATTTT. Translated: CASSLSDSRNQPQHF.

The chain is built from TRBV2 and TRBJ2-2; no firm D call. CDR3 length: 13 residues. Per germline, CDR1 SNHLY and CDR2 FYNNEI. Trimming took 4 bases from V and 0 from J, leaving 3 bases between them. CDR3: CASSGTNTGELFF. Here the CDR3 DNA reads TGTGCCAGCAGTGGGACGAACACCGGGGAGCTGTTTTTT.

This chain links TRBV5-1 with TRBJ1-3; D gene unclear. CDR1 and CDR2 (germline): SGHRS, YFSETQ. Deletions cut 0 bases from V and 0 bases from J, with 13 bases between. CDR3 length equals 17 residues. The CDR3 reads CASSLGGEGHSGNTIYF. DNA of the CDR3: TGCGCCAGCAGCTTGGGCGGGGAGGGTCACTCTGGAAACACCATATATTTT.

This clone has a single count. The chain has TRBV19 and TRBJ2-7; TRBD2 aligns across 8 bases. From germline, CDR1 is LNHDA and CDR2 SQIVND (reference sequence). The CDR3 consists of 15 residues. The J segment lost 0 bases and the V segment lost 5 bases, leaving 6 bases of the junction unmatched. CDR3 residues: CASSPVAGRSYEQYF. CDR3 sequence (DNA): TGTGCCAGTAGTCCGGTAGCGGGACGCTCCTACGAGCAGTACTTC.

V and J are TRBV7-3 and TRBJ1-2, with D possibly TRBD1 on 5 matching bases. The germline gives CDR1 SGHTA, CDR2 FQGTGA. This CDR3 is 14 amino acids long. V shed 7 bases and J shed 4 bases, with 16 bases lying between them. CDR3 sequence reads: CASTRGGSGYGYTF. The CDR3 DNA is TGTGCCAGCACCCGGGGGGGTTCTGGCTATGGCTACACCTTC.

The CDR3 loop is CASRHPSFEQYF. CDR3 coding DNA: TGTGCCAGCAGACATCCTAGTTTCGAGCAGTACTTC. This chain links TRBV6-1 with TRBJ2-7; D is uncertain. The germline gives CDR1 MNHNS, CDR2 SASEGT. Trimming stripped 6 bases from V and 6 bases from J, with 12 bases between. This CDR3 spans 12 amino acids.

This chain joins TRBV6-5 and TRBJ2-3, with a tentative D call TRBD2 (5 bases). V was trimmed by 2 bases and J by 4 bases, leaving 7 bases between them. Germline V CDR1 and CDR2: MNHEY, SVGAGI. The CDR3 has 13 residues. The CDR3 DNA sequence: TGTGCCAGCAGTTACCCAGCGGCAGATACGCAGTATTTT. It encodes CASSYPAADTQYF.

This rearrangement joins TRBV14 to TRBJ2-7; TRBD2 matches 13 bases. Trimming took 2 bases from V and 6 from J; bases not matched to a gene: 4. Germline assignment: CDR1 SGHDN and CDR2 FVKESK. The CDR3 consists of 15 residues. CDR3 DNA sequence: TGTGCCAGCAGCCAAACTAGCGGGAGGGCTGCCGAGCAGTACTTC. Amino acid sequence: CASSQTSGRAAEQYF.

The rearrangement links TRBV18 to TRBJ2-1, with no clear D. Germline CDR1 KGHSH, CDR2 LQKENI. Between the trimmed V and J ends, which lost 3 bases and 4 bases, there was a span of 7 bases. The CDR3 covers 13 residues. The CDR3 DNA reads TGTGCCAGCTCACCGGAGAGTTACAATGAGCAGTTCTTC. Residues: CASSPESYNEQFF. Using reference TRBV18 and TRBJ2-1 for the parts outside the CDR3, the full variable domain is NAGVMQNPRHLVRRRGQEARLRCSPMKGHSHVYWYRQLPEEGLKFMVYLQKENIIDESGMPKERFSAEFPKEGPSILRIQQVVRGDSAAYFCASSPESYNEQFFGPGTRLTVL.

The chain joins TRBV27 to TRBJ1-1; unclear D gene. The CDR3 is made up of 13 amino acids. V dropped 3 bases and J dropped 1 base, with 6 bases sitting between them. Looked up from germline, CDR1 is MNHEY and CDR2 is SMNVEV (reference sequence). Here the CDR3 reads CASSFATNTEAFF. DNA of the CDR3: TGTGCCAGCAGTTTTGCTACGAACACTGAAGCTTTCTTT.

The chain links TRBV5-4 to TRBJ2-5; 10 bases line up with TRBD1. V shed 4 bases and J 4 bases; nucleotides not matched to a gene: 13. Germline loops: CDR1 SGHNT, CDR2 YYREEE (reference sequence). This CDR3 region has 17 residues. CDR3 sequence (DNA): TGTGCCAGCAGCCCGGAGCCTGGACAGGGGGGAGGAGAGACCCAGTACTTC. It yields the protein CASSPEPGQGGGETQYF.

The rearrangement uses TRBV5-1 and TRBJ1-3; D is uncertain. This CDR3 contains 15 residues. Per germline, CDR1 SGHRS and CDR2 YFSETQ. Trimming left V 1 base short and J 0 bases short, with 8 bases between. CDR3 region: CASSLNGISGNTIYF. For the CDR3, the DNA is TGCGCCAGCAGCTTGAACGGAATCTCTGGAAACACCATATATTTT.

The chain couples TRBV4-3 to TRBJ2-2; possibly TRBD1 or TRBD2 for D (5 bases each). CDR1 LGHNA and CDR2 YSLEER come from the germline V gene. CDR3 length: 15 amino acids. V lost 0 bases and J lost 4, with 9 bases in between. The CDR3, as DNA: TGCGCCAGCAGCCAAGAGGGACGGACCACCGGGGAGCTGTTTTTT. This sequence encodes CASSQEGRTTGELFF.

The J gene is TRBJ2-1, the V gene TRBV19, with 9 bases lining up with TRBD1. The V and J ends lost 5 bases and 7 bases, in that order; junction bases with no gene match: 9. The germline CDR1 and CDR2 sequences are LNHDA and SQIVND (reference sequence). The CDR3 sequence is 15 residues long. CDR3 sequence reads: CASSEDRGPWNEQFF. The DNA of the CDR3 is TGTGCCAGTAGTGAGGACAGGGGCCCCTGGAATGAGCAGTTCTTC. Filled out from reference TRBV19 and TRBJ2-1, the complete variable domain reads DGGITQSPKYLFRKEGQNVTLSCEQNLNHDAMYWYRQDPGQGLRLIYYSQIVNDFQKGDIAEGYSVSREKKESFPLTVTSAQKNPTAFYLCASSEDRGPWNEQFFGPGTRLTVL.

The genes are TRBV28 and TRBJ1-2; D not certain. This CDR3 spans 11 amino acids. Germline V CDR1 and CDR2: MDHEN, SYDVKM. CDR3 DNA sequence: TGTGGGGCCGGGAGGCTGTATGGCTACACCTTC. The encoded protein is CGAGRLYGYTF.

The chain carries TRBV14 and TRBJ2-7; 11 nucleotides match TRBD2. The CDR3 is 16 amino acids. The ends lost 4 bases at V and 3 bases at J; junction bases unmatched: 8. Germline lookup yields CDR1 SGHDN and CDR2 FVKESK. The CDR3 sequence: CASSPFLAGGSYEQYF. For the CDR3, the DNA is TGTGCCAGCAGCCCCTTCCTAGCGGGAGGTAGCTACGAGCAGTACTTC. The variable domain in full, completed from reference TRBV14 and TRBJ2-7, reads EAGVTQFPSHSVIEKGQTVTLRCDPISGHDNLYWYRRVMGKEIKFLLHFVKESKQDESGMPNNRFLAERTGGTYSTLKVQPAELEDSGVYFCASSPFLAGGSYEQYFGPGTRLTVT.

CDR3 residues: CASSPGQVSGNTIYF. The CDR3 coding sequence is TGTGCCAGCAGCCCCGGACAGGTCTCTGGAAACACCATATATTTT. The chain recombines TRBV7-2 with TRBJ1-3, with 7 nucleotides matching TRBD1. V shed 5 bases, J shed 0 bases, and the junction held 4 bases outside the gene matches. The germline V gene encodes CDR1 SGHTA and CDR2 FQGNSA. CDR3 length: 15 residues.

This rearrangement joins TRBV5-1 to TRBJ2-7, with 9 bases fitting TRBD2. V was pared by 7 bases and J by 6 bases, with 8 bases of the junction left unmatched. Germline-derived CDR1 and CDR2 are SGHRS and YFSETQ. CDR3 length: 13 residues. CDR3 sequence reads: CASGPGLAFEQYF. CDR3 DNA sequence: TGCGCCAGCGGACCGGGACTAGCTTTCGAGCAGTACTTC.